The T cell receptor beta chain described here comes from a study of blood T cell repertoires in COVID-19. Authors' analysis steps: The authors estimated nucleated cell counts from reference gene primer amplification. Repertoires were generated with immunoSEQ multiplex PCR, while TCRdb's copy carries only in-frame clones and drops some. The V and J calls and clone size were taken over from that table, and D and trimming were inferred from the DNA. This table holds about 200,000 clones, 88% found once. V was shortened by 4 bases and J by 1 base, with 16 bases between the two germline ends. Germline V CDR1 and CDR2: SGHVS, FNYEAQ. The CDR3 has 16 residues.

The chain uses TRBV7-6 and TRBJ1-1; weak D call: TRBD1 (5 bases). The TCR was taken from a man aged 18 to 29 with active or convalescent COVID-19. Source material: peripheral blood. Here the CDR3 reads CASSSNSETGNTEAFF. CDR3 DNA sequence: TGTGCCAGCAGCTCCAACAGTGAAACAGGGAACACTGAAGCTTTCTTT.